What follows describes a single TCR beta chain. As yet, its antigen is unknown. The sample comes from a study of identical twins. Study outcomes and limitations: Beta out-of-frame sequences showed weaker excess sharing between twins. Invariant T cells like MAIT and iNKT could partly confound the zero-insertion analyses.

CDR3 size: 14 residues. Germline V gives CDR1 MNHEY, CDR2 SVGEGT. V dropped 2 bases and J dropped 6 bases, with 14 bases sitting between them. TCRdb reprocessed the 5' RACE reads via MiXCR and lists one record per CDR3 protein. This table holds roughly 700,000 distinct CDR3 sequences, roughly 8% found once. The same data also contributed to another study, on yellow fever vaccine responses in identical twins.

The receptor comes from a woman aged 18 to 35 in good health. The source material was PBMCs. The chain is built from TRBV6-2 or TRBV6-3 and TRBJ2-7, with D possibly TRBD1 on 6 matching bases. Written as DNA, the CDR3 is TGTGCCAGCAGTTACCGACAGGAATCCCGCGAGCAGTACTTC. Translation: CASSYRQESREQYF.